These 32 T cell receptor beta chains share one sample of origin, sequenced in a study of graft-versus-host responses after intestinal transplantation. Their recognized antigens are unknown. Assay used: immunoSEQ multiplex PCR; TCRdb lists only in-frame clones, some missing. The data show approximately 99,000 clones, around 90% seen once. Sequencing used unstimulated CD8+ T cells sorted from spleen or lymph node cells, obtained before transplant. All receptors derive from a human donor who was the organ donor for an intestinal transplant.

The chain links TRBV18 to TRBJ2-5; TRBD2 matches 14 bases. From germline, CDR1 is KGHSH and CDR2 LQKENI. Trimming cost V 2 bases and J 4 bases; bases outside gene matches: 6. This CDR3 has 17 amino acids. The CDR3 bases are TGTGCCAGCTCACCAGGTGTCGGACTAGCGGGGGGAGAGACCCAGTACTTC. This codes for CASSPGVGLAGGETQYF.

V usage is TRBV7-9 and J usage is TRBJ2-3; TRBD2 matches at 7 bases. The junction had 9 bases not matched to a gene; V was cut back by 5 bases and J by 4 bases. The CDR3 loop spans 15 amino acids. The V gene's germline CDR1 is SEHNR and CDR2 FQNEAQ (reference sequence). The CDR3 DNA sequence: TGTGCCAGCAGCACTCCGGGACTATATCCAGATACGCAGTATTTT. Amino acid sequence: CASSTPGLYPDTQYF.

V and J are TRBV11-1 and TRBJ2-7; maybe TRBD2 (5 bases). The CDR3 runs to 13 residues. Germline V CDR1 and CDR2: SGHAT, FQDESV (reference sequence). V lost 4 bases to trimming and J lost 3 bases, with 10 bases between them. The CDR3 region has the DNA TGTGCCAGCAGCTCACTAGTGAACTACGAGCAGTACTTC. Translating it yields CASSSLVNYEQYF.

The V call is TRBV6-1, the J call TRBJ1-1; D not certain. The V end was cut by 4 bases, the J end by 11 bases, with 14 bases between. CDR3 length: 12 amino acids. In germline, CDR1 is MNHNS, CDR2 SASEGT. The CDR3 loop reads CASSGRAGEAFF. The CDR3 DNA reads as TGTGCCAGCAGTGGTAGGGCCGGGGAGGCTTTCTTT.

CDR3 sequence: CASNSPGRVRPDTQYF. DNA for the CDR3: TGTGCCAGCAATTCCCCCGGGAGGGTTCGCCCAGATACGCAGTATTTT. This sequence joins TRBV2 and TRBJ2-3, with 8 positions matching TRBD2. The CDR3 loop spans 16 amino acids. In germline, CDR1 is SNHLY, CDR2 FYNNEI. V lost 7 bases to trimming and J lost 4 bases; unmatched junction nucleotides: 13.

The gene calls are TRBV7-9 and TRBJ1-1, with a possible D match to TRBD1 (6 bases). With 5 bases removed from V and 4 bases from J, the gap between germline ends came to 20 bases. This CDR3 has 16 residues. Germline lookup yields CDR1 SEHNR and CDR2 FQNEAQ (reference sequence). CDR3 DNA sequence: TGTGCCAGCAGCGCCAAGGGGGGGATTTGGGTCACTGAAGCTTTCTTT. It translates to CASSAKGGIWVTEAFF.

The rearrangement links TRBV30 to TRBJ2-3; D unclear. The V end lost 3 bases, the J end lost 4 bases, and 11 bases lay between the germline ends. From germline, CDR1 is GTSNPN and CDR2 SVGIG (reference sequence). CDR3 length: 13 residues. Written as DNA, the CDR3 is TGTGCCTGGAGACAAATTGACTCAGATACGCAGTATTTT. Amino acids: CAWRQIDSDTQYF.

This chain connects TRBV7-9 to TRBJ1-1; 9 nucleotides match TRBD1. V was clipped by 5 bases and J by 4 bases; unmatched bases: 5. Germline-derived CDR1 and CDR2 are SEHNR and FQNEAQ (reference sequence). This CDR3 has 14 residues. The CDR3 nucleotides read TGTGCCAGCAGCGCCGGGGGACAGGGCACTGAAGCTTTCTTT. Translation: CASSAGGQGTEAFF.

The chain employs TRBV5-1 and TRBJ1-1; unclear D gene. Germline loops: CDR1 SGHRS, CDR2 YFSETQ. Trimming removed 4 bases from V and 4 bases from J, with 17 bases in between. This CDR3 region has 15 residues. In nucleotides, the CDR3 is TGCGCCAGCAGCCCCGGAGGTGGTGACGGCACTGAAGCTTTCTTT. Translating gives CASSPGGGDGTEAFF.

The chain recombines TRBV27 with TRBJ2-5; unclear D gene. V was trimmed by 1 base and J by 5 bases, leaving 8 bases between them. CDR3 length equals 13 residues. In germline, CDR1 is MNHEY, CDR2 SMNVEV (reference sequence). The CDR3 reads CASSLFNGETQYF. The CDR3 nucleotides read TGTGCCAGCAGTTTATTCAACGGGGAGACCCAGTACTTC.

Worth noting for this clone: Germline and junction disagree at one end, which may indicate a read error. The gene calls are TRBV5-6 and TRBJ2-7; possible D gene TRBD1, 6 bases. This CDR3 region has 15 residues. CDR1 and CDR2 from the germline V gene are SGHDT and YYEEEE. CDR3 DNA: TGTGCCAGCAGCTTGGGACGACAGGTAACCTACGGGCAGTACTTC. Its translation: CASSLGRQVTYGQYF.

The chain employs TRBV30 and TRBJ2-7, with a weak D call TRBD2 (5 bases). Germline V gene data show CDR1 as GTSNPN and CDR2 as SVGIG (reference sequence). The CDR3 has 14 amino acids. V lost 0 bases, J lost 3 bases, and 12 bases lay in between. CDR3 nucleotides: TGTGCCTGGAGTGTTGAGGGCACCCTCTACGAGCAGTACTTC. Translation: CAWSVEGTLYEQYF.

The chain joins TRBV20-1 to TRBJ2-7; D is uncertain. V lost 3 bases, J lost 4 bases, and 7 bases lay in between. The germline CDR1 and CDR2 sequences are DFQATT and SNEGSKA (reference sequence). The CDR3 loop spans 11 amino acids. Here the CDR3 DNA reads TGCAGTGCTAGTACTGTATACGAGCAGTACTTC. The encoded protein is CSASTVYEQYF.

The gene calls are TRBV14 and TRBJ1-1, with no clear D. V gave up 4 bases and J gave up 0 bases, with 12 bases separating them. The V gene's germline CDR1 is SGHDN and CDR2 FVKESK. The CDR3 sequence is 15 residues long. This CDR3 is CASSPALALNTEAFF. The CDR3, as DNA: TGTGCCAGCAGCCCCGCCTTGGCCCTGAACACTGAAGCTTTCTTT. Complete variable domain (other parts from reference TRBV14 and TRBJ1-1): EAGVTQFPSHSVIEKGQTVTLRCDPISGHDNLYWYRRVMGKEIKFLLHFVKESKQDESGMPNNRFLAERTGGTYSTLKVQPAELEDSGVYFCASSPALALNTEAFFGQGTRLTVV.

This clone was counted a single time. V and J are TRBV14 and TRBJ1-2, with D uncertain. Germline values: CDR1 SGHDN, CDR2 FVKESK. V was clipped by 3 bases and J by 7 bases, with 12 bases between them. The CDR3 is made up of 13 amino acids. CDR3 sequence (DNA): TGTGCCAGCAGCCACTCAGGATATGCTGGCTACACCTTC. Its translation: CASSHSGYAGYTF. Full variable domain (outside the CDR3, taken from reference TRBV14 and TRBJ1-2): EAGVTQFPSHSVIEKGQTVTLRCDPISGHDNLYWYRRVMGKEIKFLLHFVKESKQDESGMPNNRFLAERTGGTYSTLKVQPAELEDSGVYFCASSHSGYAGYTFGSGTRLTVV.

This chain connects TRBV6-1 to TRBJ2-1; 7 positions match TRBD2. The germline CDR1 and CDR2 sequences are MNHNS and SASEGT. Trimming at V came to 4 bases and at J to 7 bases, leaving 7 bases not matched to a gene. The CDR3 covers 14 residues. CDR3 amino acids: CASSVREGWNEQFF. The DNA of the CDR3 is TGTGCCAGCAGTGTGAGGGAGGGTTGGAATGAGCAGTTCTTC.

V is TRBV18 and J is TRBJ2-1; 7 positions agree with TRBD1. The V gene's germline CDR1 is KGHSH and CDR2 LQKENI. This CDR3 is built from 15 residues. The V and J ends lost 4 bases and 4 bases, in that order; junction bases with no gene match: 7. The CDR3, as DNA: TGTGCCAGCTCACAAGGGACAGCTTATTACAATGAGCAGTTCTTC. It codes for CASSQGTAYYNEQFF.

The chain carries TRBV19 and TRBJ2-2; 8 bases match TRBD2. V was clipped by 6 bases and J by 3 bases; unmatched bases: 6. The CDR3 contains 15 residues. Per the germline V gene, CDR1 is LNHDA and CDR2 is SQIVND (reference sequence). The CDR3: CASRKAGVDTGELFF. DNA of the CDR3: TGTGCCAGTAGGAAAGCGGGAGTCGACACCGGGGAGCTGTTTTTT.

For the CDR3, the DNA is TGTGCCTACTTGGAGACAGGGGACCGATACGAGCAGTACTTC. It yields the protein CAYLETGDRYEQYF. This sequence joins TRBV2 and TRBJ2-7; 8 bases are a match to TRBD1. With V trimmed by 11 bases and J by 4 bases, 13 bases remained unmatched. The CDR3 length is 14 residues. Germline V lookup: CDR1 SNHLY, CDR2 FYNNEI.

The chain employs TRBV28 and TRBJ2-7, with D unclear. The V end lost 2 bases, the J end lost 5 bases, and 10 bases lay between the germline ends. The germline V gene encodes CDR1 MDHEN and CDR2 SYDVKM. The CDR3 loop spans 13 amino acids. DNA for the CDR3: TGTGCCAGCAGTTTAAGCCTTCGTCACGAGCAGTACTTC. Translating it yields CASSLSLRHEQYF. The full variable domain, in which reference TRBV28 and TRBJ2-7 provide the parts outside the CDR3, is DVKVTQSSRYLVKRTGEKVFLECVQDMDHENMFWYRQDPGLGLRLIYFSYDVKMKEKGDIPEGYSVSREKKERFSLILESASTNQTSMYLCASSLSLRHEQYFGPGTRLTVT.

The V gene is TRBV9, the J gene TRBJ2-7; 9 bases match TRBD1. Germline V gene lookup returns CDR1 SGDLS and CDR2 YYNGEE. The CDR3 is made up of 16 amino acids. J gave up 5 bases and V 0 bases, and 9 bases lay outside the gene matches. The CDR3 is CASSVEGDRVTNEQYF. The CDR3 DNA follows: TGTGCCAGCAGCGTAGAAGGGGACAGGGTAACCAACGAGCAGTACTTC.

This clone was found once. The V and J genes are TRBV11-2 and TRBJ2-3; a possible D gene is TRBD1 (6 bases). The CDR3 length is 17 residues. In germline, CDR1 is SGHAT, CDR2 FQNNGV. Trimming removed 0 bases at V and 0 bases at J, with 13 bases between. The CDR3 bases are TGTGCCAGCAGCTTAGAACAGACAGGAGCTAGCACAGATACGCAGTATTTT. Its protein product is CASSLEQTGASTDTQYF.

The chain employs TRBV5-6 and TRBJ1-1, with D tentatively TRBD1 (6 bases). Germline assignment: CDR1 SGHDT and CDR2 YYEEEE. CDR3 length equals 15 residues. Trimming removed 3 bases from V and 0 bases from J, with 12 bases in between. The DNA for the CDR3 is TGTGCCAGCAGCTGGGGGGGGCAGTTGAACACTGAAGCTTTCTTT. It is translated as CASSWGGQLNTEAFF. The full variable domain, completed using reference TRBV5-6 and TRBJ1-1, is DAGVTQSPTHLIKTRGQQVTLRCSPKSGHDTVSWYQQALGQGPQFIFQYYEEEERQRGNFPDRFSGHQFPNYSSELNVNALLLGDSALYLCASSWGGQLNTEAFFGQGTRLTVV.

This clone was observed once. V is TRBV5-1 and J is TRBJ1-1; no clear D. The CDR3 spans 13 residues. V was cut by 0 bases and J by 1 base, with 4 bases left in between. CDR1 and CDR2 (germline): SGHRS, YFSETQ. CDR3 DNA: TGCGCCAGCAGCTTGGTGGCGAACACTGAAGCTTTCTTT. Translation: CASSLVANTEAFF. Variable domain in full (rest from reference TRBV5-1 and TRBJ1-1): KAGVTQTPRYLIKTRGQQVTLSCSPISGHRSVSWYQQTPGQGLQFLFEYFSETQRNKGNFPGRFSGRQFSNSRSEMNVSTLELGDSALYLCASSLVANTEAFFGQGTRLTVV.

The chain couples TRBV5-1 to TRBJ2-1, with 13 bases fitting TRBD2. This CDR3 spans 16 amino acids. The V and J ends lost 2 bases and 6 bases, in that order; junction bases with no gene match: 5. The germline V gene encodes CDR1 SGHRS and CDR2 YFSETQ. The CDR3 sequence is CASSLLAGGRGNEQFF. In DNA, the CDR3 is TGCGCCAGCAGCTTACTAGCGGGGGGGCGAGGCAATGAGCAGTTCTTC.

CDR3 region: CASSPTVLQETQYF. Here the CDR3 DNA reads TGTGCCAGCAGTCCGACAGTCCTCCAAGAGACCCAGTACTTC. The chain employs TRBV27 and TRBJ2-5; D perhaps matches TRBD1 (5 bases). The CDR3 is made up of 14 amino acids. Looked up from germline, CDR1 is MNHEY and CDR2 is SMNVEV (reference sequence). The V end was cut by 5 bases, the J end by 1 base, with 11 bases between.

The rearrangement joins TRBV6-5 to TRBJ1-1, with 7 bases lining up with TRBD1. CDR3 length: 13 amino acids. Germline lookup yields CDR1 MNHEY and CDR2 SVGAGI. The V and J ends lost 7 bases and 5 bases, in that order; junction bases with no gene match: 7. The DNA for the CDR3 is TGTGCCAGCACCCTGGGGACAGCAACTGAAGCTTTCTTT. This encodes CASTLGTATEAFF.

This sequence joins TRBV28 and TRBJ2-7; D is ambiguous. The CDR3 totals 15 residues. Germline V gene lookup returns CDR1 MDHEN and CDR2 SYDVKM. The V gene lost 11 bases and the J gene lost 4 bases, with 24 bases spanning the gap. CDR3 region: CASSPPFSSEYEQYF. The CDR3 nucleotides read TGTGCCTCAAGCCCCCCGTTCAGTTCGGAGTACGAGCAGTACTTC.

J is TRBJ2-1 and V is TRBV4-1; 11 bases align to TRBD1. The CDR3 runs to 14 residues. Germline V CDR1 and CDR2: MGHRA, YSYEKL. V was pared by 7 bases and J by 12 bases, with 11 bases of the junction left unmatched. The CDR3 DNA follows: TGCGCCAGCATGGGGACAGGGGGGGAGCCGGGGCAGTTCTTC. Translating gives CASMGTGGEPGQFF.

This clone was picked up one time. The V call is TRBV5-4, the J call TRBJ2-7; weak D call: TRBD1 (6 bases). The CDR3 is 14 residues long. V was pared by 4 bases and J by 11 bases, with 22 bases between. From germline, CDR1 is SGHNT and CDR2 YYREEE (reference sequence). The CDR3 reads CASSEVQGTNGEYF. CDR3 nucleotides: TGTGCCAGCAGCGAAGTACAGGGAACAAATGGGGAGTACTTC.

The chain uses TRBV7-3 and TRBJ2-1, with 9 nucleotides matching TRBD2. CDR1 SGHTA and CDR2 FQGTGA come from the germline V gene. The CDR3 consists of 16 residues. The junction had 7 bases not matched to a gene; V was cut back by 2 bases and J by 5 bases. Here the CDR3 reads CASSLPRAGGDNEQFF. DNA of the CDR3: TGTGCCAGCAGCTTACCCCGGGCGGGGGGGGACAATGAGCAGTTCTTC.

CDR3 loop: CASSDPSGSSYNEQFF. CDR3 DNA: TGTGCCAGCAGTGACCCGAGCGGCAGCTCCTACAATGAGCAGTTCTTC. V usage is TRBV25-1 and J usage is TRBJ2-1, with a tentative D call TRBD2 (5 bases). The CDR3 extends over 16 amino acids. Looked up from germline, CDR1 is MGHDK and CDR2 is SYGVNS. The V end lost 3 bases, the J end lost 0 bases, and 12 bases lay between the germline ends.